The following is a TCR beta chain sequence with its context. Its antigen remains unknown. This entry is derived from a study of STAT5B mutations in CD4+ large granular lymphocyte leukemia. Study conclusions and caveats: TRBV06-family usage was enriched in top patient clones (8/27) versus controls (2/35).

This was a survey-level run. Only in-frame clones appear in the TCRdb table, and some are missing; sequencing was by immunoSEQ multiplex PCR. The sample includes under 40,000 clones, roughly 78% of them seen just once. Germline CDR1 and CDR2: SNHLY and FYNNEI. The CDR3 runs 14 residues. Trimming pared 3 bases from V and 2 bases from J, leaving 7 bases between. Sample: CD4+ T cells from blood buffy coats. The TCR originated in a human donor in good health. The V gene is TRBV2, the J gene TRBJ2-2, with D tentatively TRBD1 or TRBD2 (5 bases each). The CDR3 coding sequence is TGTGCCAGCAGTGAGGGACCAAACACCGGGGAGCTGTTTTTT. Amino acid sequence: CASSEGPNTGELFF.